The rows below give T cell receptor beta chains drawn from one sample of a study of cytomegalovirus exposure and HLA in healthy donors. Profiled with immunoSEQ multiplex PCR; TCRdb holds only in-frame clones, not every one. The data contain approximately 190,000 clones, around 87% of them singletons. The sequencing input was PBMCs. The origin of the receptors is a boy aged 2 to 10 in good health and CMV-seronegative. CDR3s include the opening cysteine and the closing phenylalanine or tryptophan. The D gene is left open where the match is weak. Size values are once, few and many counts, or a class for expanded clones, and some rows have none.

NA,NA,TRBJ2-7,TRBV5-1,CASSLDLVSYEQYF,TGCGCCAGCAGCTTGGATTTAGTGTCCTACGAGCAGTACTTC
TRBD1,NA,TRBJ1-4,TRBV4-1,CASSNSGGAGKLFF,TGCGCCAGCAGCAACTCAGGGGGCGCGGGGAAACTGTTTTTT
NA,NA,TRBJ2-7,TRBV19,CASSISGTLTYEQYF,TGTGCCAGTAGTATATCTGGGACACTGACTTACGAGCAGTACTTC
NA,NA,TRBJ1-2,TRBV28,CASIEGRETIRLNYGYTF,TGTGCCTCCATCGAAGGGAGGGAGACCATCCGCCTGAACTATGGCTACACCTTC
TRBD1,NA,TRBJ2-3,TRBV29-1,CSGGQGRGTDTQYF,TGCAGCGGGGGACAGGGTAGGGGCACAGATACGCAGTATTTT
TRBD2,NA,TRBJ2-3,TRBV10-3,CATGTSGGTDTQYF,TGTGCCACCGGGACTAGCGGGGGAACAGATACGCAGTATTTT
TRBD2,NA,TRBJ2-3,TRBV7-9,CASSLLAGGEGTQYF,TGTGCCAGCAGCTTACTAGCGGGAGGTGAGGGTACGCAGTATTTT
NA,NA,TRBJ1-3,TRBV6-1,CASSDLAGSGNTIYF,TGTGCCAGCAGTGATCTCGCAGGCTCTGGAAACACCATATATTTT
NA,NA,TRBJ1-1,TRBV19,CASSISQGFRRTEAFF,TGTGCCAGTAGTATAAGCCAGGGATTCCGGCGGACTGAAGCTTTCTTT
TRBD1,NA,TRBJ2-5,TRBV5-1,CASSLQGVGSQETQYF,TGCGCCAGCAGCTTGCAGGGGGTAGGGAGCCAAGAGACCCAGTACTTC
TRBD1,NA,TRBJ2-3,TRBV5-6,CASSWEVTGQSTDTQYF,TGTGCCAGCAGCTGGGAAGTGACGGGACAGAGCACAGATACGCAGTATTTT
TRBD1,once,TRBJ1-1,TRBV29-1,CSVEDRGLETEAFF,TGCAGCGTTGAAGACAGGGGGCTTGAAACTGAAGCTTTCTTT
NA,NA,TRBJ1-1,TRBV6-4,CASRRGVNTEAFF,TGTGCCAGCAGACGGGGGGTGAACACTGAAGCTTTCTTT
TRBD1,NA,TRBJ1-1,TRBV27,CASRKLPIQGQGTEAFF,TGTGCCAGCAGAAAATTACCCATACAGGGGCAGGGGACTGAAGCTTTCTTT
TRBD2,NA,TRBJ2-4,TRBV7-9,CASSPAAGVGNIQYF,TGTGCCAGCAGCCCGGCAGCGGGGGTTGGAAACATTCAGTACTTC
TRBD1,NA,TRBJ2-7,TRBV4-1,CASSAPGTGGNYEQYF,TGCGCCAGCAGCGCACCAGGGACAGGGGGAAACTACGAGCAGTACTTC
TRBD1,NA,TRBJ1-1,TRBV5-1,CASSAGTGWDTEAFF,TGCGCCAGCAGCGCCGGGACAGGGTGGGACACTGAAGCTTTCTTT
TRBD1,medium-sized,TRBJ1-2,TRBV6-1,CASSEEAGGISNYGYTF,TGTGCCAGCAGTGAAGAGGCAGGGGGGATTTCTAACTATGGCTACACCTTC
NA,NA,TRBJ2-5,TRBV29-1,CSVAGLGTQYF,TGCAGCGTGGCGGGCTTAGGGACCCAGTACTTC
NA,NA,TRBJ1-2,TRBV5-4,CASSNTELLWGYTF,TGTGCCAGCAGCAATACAGAACTTCTTTGGGGCTACACCTTC
TRBD2,once,TRBJ2-5,TRBV7-8,CASSIPSGTTKETQYF,TGTGCCAGCAGTATACCCTCCGGGACTACTAAAGAGACCCAGTACTTC
NA,NA,TRBJ2-1,TRBV18,CASSPFTPQSYNEQFF,TGTGCCAGCTCACCTTTTACGCCTCAGTCCTACAATGAGCAGTTCTTC
NA,NA,TRBJ2-5,TRBV14,CASSQGIWSQETQYF,TGTGCCAGCAGCCAAGGGATTTGGAGTCAAGAGACCCAGTACTTC
TRBD2,NA,TRBJ2-1,TRBV18,CASTPGLAGGNEQFF,TGTGCCAGCACCCCGGGGCTAGCGGGAGGCAATGAGCAGTTCTTC
NA,NA,TRBJ2-5,TRBV7-8,CASSLVIPVQETQYF,TGTGCCAGCAGCTTAGTTATACCAGTCCAAGAGACCCAGTACTTC
TRBD1,NA,TRBJ1-5,TRBV7-2,CASSLGTGVGQPQHF,TGTGCCAGCAGCTTAGGGACAGGAGTGGGTCAGCCCCAGCATTTT
TRBD2,NA,TRBJ2-7,TRBV15,CATSRDSRSGRAVSYEQYF,TGTGCCACCAGCAGAGATAGCAGGTCGGGGAGGGCCGTGTCCTACGAGCAGTACTTC
NA,once,TRBJ1-4,TRBV5-1,CASSGGGSTGEKLFF,TGCGCCAGCAGCGGAGGAGGGTCGACGGGGGAAAAACTGTTTTTT
NA,NA,TRBJ1-5,TRBV2,CASSEFRGDTLNQPQHF,TGTGCCAGCAGTGAATTCCGGGGGGACACTCTCAATCAGCCCCAGCATTTT
NA,NA,TRBJ1-5,TRBV11-2,CASSLVGQGQPQHF,TGTGCCAGCAGCTTAGTCGGGCAGGGTCAGCCCCAGCATTTT
TRBD1,once,TRBJ2-1,TRBV19,CASSMTGTGSSYNEQFF,TGTGCCAGTAGTATGACCGGGACAGGTTCGTCCTACAATGAGCAGTTCTTC
TRBD2,few,TRBJ2-7,TRBV5-6,CASSFLSGTEQYF,TGTGCCAGCAGCTTTCTCAGCGGGACCGAGCAGTACTTC
NA,NA,TRBJ1-1,TRBV5-1,CASSLTGSTEAFF,TGCGCCAGCAGCTTGACAGGGTCCACTGAAGCTTTCTTT
TRBD2,NA,TRBJ2-1,TRBV19,CASSMTSGIAYNEQFF,TGTGCCAGTAGTATGACTAGCGGGATCGCATACAATGAGCAGTTCTTC
NA,NA,TRBJ2-4,TRBV19,CASLPPKSESKNIQYF,TGTGCCAGTCTCCCCCCGAAGTCGGAGTCCAAAAACATTCAGTACTTC
TRBD1,NA,TRBJ1-1,TRBV11-3,CASSPGQGLEAFF,TGTGCCAGCAGCCCAGGACAGGGTCTTGAAGCTTTCTTT
NA,NA,TRBJ1-1,TRBV5-1,CASSLSSAKAFF,TGCGCCAGCAGCTTGAGTAGCGCTAAAGCTTTCTTT
NA,once,TRBJ1-1,TRBV7-9,CASSLAQRFSTEAFF,TGTGCCAGCAGCTTAGCGCAACGGTTCTCCACTGAAGCTTTCTTT
TRBD1,NA,TRBJ2-6,TRBV7-9,CASSLQGTGDYPGANVLTF,TGTGCCAGCAGCTTACAAGGGACAGGGGATTATCCGGGGGCCAACGTCCTGACTTTC
NA,NA,TRBJ2-3,TRBV10-2,CASNPGITDTQYF,TGCGCCAGCAACCCGGGGATCACAGATACGCAGTATTTT
TRBD2,NA,TRBJ2-5,TRBV7-2,CAGSGSPQETQYF,TGTGCCGGTAGCGGGAGTCCCCAAGAGACCCAGTACTTC
TRBD1,NA,TRBJ2-7,TRBV5-1,CASSGQDRGEQYF,TGCGCCAGCAGCGGGCAGGACAGGGGCGAGCAGTACTTC
NA,NA,TRBJ2-3,TRBV19,CASSRGLGTDTQYF,TGTGCCAGTAGTAGAGGGTTGGGCACAGATACGCAGTATTTT
NA,NA,TRBJ2-3,TRBV9,CASSAGTDTQYF,TGTGCCAGCAGCGCAGGGACAGATACGCAGTATTTT
NA,once,TRBJ1-3,TRBV30,CACLQGSNTIYF,TGTGCCTGCCTCCAGGGATCGAACACCATATATTTT
NA,NA,TRBJ1-5,TRBV11-2,CASSNSNQPQHF,TGTGCCAGCTCAAATAGCAATCAGCCCCAGCATTTT
TRBD1,NA,TRBJ1-1,TRBV5-1,CASSRDSRNTEAFF,TGCGCCAGCAGCCGGGACAGCCGGAACACTGAAGCTTTCTTT
NA,NA,TRBJ2-2,TRBV4-1,CASSHMGAGELFF,TGCGCCAGCAGCCACATGGGGGCGGGGGAGCTGTTTTTT
TRBD1,NA,TRBJ1-1,TRBV5-1,CASSLNPPGQQLMNTEAFF,TGCGCCAGCAGCTTAAACCCACCGGGACAGCAGCTCATGAACACTGAAGCTTTCTTT
NA,NA,TRBJ1-3,TRBV7-2,CASSPIGENTIYF,TGTGCCAGCAGCCCGATCGGGGAAAACACCATATATTTT
NA,NA,TRBJ2-7,TRBV28,CASSPPAGQGTEQYF,TGTGCCAGCAGCCCCCCCGCCGGGCAGGGGACCGAGCAGTACTTC
NA,NA,TRBJ2-1,TRBV27,CASSLNVEEQFF,TGTGCCAGCAGTCTAAATGTAGAGGAGCAGTTCTTC
TRBD2,NA,TRBJ2-5,TRBV5-6,CASSSPWTSGSFVETQYF,TGTGCCAGCAGCTCGCCCTGGACTAGCGGGAGTTTTGTTGAGACCCAGTACTTC
TRBD1,NA,TRBJ1-5,TRBV6-1,CASSLRQGEQPQHF,TGTGCCAGCAGTCTTAGACAGGGGGAACAGCCCCAGCATTTT
NA,NA,TRBJ1-1,TRBV28,CASSLSRINTEAFF,TGTGCCAGCAGTTTAAGCAGGATTAACACTGAAGCTTTCTTT
NA,NA,TRBJ1-1,TRBV7-9,CASRGSEGMNTEAFF,TGTGCCAGCAGAGGCTCAGAGGGTATGAACACTGAAGCTTTCTTT
NA,NA,TRBJ1-3,TRBV21-1,CASSKEARGQELSLSSGNTIYF,TGTGCCAGCAGCAAAGAGGCCAGGGGGCAGGAGCTTAGCCTCAGCTCTGGAAACACCATATATTTT
TRBD1,few,TRBJ1-1,TRBV7-9,CASGGDSYTEAFF,TGTGCCAGCGGAGGGGACAGTTACACTGAAGCTTTCTTT